A single sample gave rise to the 9 T cell receptor beta chains below, sequenced in a study of T cell responses to AZD1222 COVID-19 vaccine. Profiled with immunoSEQ multiplex PCR; TCRdb holds only in-frame clones, not every one. The sample shows 96,000 or so clones, about 89% of them seen only once. The input for sequencing was peripheral blood, taken on day 0 of AZD1222 vaccination. The receptors were gathered from an adult in good health.

In its sample, this clone was seen once. The genes are TRBV7-8 and TRBJ1-4, with D possibly TRBD1 on 6 matching bases. The CDR3 covers 15 residues. V was trimmed by 5 bases and J by 1 base, leaving 11 bases between them. Per the germline V gene, CDR1 is SGHVS and CDR2 is FQNEAQ. CDR3 region: CASSERGLTNEKLFF. CDR3 DNA sequence: TGTGCCAGCAGCGAAAGGGGGTTAACTAATGAAAAACTGTTTTTT.

V gene TRBV5-1 combines with J gene TRBJ1-2, with D possibly being TRBD1 (6 bases). V lost 8 bases to trimming and J lost 4 bases, with 18 bases between them. The CDR3 length is 14 residues. Germline CDR1 reads SGHRS; CDR2 reads YFSETQ. In nucleotides, the CDR3 is TGCGCCAGTGGGCCTTTAGGGGGGACCTATGGCTACACCTTC. This translates into CASGPLGGTYGYTF.

This chain links TRBV6-5 with TRBJ2-2; D remains unclear. Deletions cut 7 bases from V and 4 bases from J, with 16 bases between. This CDR3 contains 15 residues. Germline V gives CDR1 MNHEY, CDR2 SVGAGI. CDR3 in DNA: TGTGCCAGCACCGCCATTGTTCCCGGCACCGGGGAGCTGTTTTTT. It translates to CASTAIVPGTGELFF.

CDR3 sequence (DNA): TGTGCCAGCAGCCTCATAGGGGGGGCTGGTCAGCCCCAGCATTTT. Protein: CASSLIGGAGQPQHF. The chain has TRBV7-9 and TRBJ1-5, with a tentative D call TRBD1 (6 bases). V gave up 5 bases and J gave up 6 bases, with 17 bases separating them. The CDR3 runs 15 residues. CDR1 SEHNR and CDR2 FQNEAQ come from the germline V gene (reference sequence).

The chain carries TRBV29-1 and TRBJ2-5, with TRBD1 matching over 7 bases. Germline values: CDR1 SQVTM, CDR2 ANQGSEA. The CDR3 loop spans 15 amino acids. With V trimmed by 2 bases and J by 1 base, 7 bases remained unmatched. CDR3 sequence (DNA): TGCAGCGTTGAAAGGGGACAGAGTTCCCAAGAGACCCAGTACTTC. Residues: CSVERGQSSQETQYF.

The rearrangement joins TRBV7-3 to TRBJ2-7, with D tentatively TRBD2 (6 bases). This CDR3 is 14 amino acids long. The germline V gene encodes CDR1 SGHTA and CDR2 FQGTGA. V lost 5 bases to trimming and J lost 3 bases, with 14 bases between them. The CDR3 loop is CASSPKPGSYEQYF. DNA of the CDR3: TGTGCCAGCAGCCCGAAACCCGGGAGCTACGAGCAGTACTTC. The complete variable domain, with remaining parts taken from reference TRBV7-3 and TRBJ2-7, reads GAGVSQTPSNKVTEKGKYVELRCDPISGHTALYWYRQSLGQGPEFLIYFQGTGAADDSGLPNDRFFAVRPEGSVSTLKIQRTERGDSAVYLCASSPKPGSYEQYFGPGTRLTVT.

The V and J genes are TRBV30 and TRBJ1-5; D not certain. The CDR3 has 13 residues. Germline V gives CDR1 GTSNPN, CDR2 SVGIG (reference sequence). The V and J ends lost 1 base and 7 bases respectively, with 11 bases between them. For the CDR3, the DNA is TGTGCCTGGAGTGACCTCGCCGGACAGCCCCAGCATTTT. Translated, it gives CAWSDLAGQPQHF.

The CDR3 nucleotides read TGTGCCAGTAGTACCGAGGGCTTCGGTTACAATGAGCAGTTCTTC. Translated, it gives CASSTEGFGYNEQFF. The chain carries TRBV19 and TRBJ2-1, with D possibly TRBD2 on 5 matching bases. Between the trimmed V and J ends, which lost 4 bases and 4 bases, there was a span of 14 bases. Germline CDR1 is LNHDA and CDR2 is SQIVND (reference sequence). This CDR3 has 15 amino acids.

The chain combines TRBV7-9 with TRBJ2-7; TRBD1 might be the D (6 bases). The germline CDR1 and CDR2 sequences are SEHNR and FQNEAQ (reference sequence). V lost 1 base, J lost 2 bases, and 24 bases lay in between. This CDR3 has 19 residues. The CDR3 loop reads CASSLVVFGRGFVTYEQYF. The CDR3 nucleotides read TGTGCCAGCAGCTTAGTCGTTTTTGGCAGGGGTTTTGTAACCTACGAGCAGTACTTC.